Listed below are T cell receptor beta chains from one sample, sequenced in a study of beta chain features in type 1 diabetes. Clones were read by immunoSEQ multiplex PCR, and TCRdb kept only the in-frame ones, dropping some. The sample shows some 52,000 clones, 35% to 50% of them seen only once. The sample comprised Tregs from blood. The receptors were sampled from a man aged 25-40 years with type 1 diabetes. Each CDR3 is given with its conserved first and last residue. The D gene is left open where the match is weak. Size values are once, few and many counts, or a class for expanded clones, and some rows have none.

clone_size j_call v_call d_call cdr3_aa cdr3_nt
NA TRBJ2-5 TRBV5-1 TRBD2 CASSLHGTSGRGQETQYF TGCGCCAGCAGCTTGCACGGGACTAGCGGGAGGGGCCAAGAGACCCAGTACTTC
NA TRBJ2-1 TRBV6-6 TRBD2 CASSLAGGPYNEQFF TGTGCCAGCAGTCTAGCGGGAGGGCCATACAATGAGCAGTTCTTC
few TRBJ1-4 TRBV5-1 TRBD1 CASSLGNTGGDEKLFF TGCGCCAGCAGCTTGGGGAATACAGGGGGCGATGAAAAACTGTTTTTT
NA TRBJ2-1 TRBV7-3 NA CASSLGGGSGREQFF TGTGCCAGCAGCTTAGGGGGCGGGAGTGGGCGTGAGCAGTTCTTC
few TRBJ2-7 TRBV6-5 NA CASTLAGRYIYEQYF TGTGCCAGCACCTTGGCGGGCCGTTACATCTACGAGCAGTACTTC
once TRBJ2-7 TRBV7-9 TRBD1 CASSLAGTGFYEQYF TGTGCCAGCAGCTTGGCCGGGACAGGGTTCTACGAGCAGTACTTC
NA TRBJ1-5 TRBV7-2 TRBD1 CASSSQGHVLVLGNQPQHF TGTGCCAGCAGCTCACAGGGGCACGTATTAGTCTTGGGCAATCAGCCCCAGCATTTT
few TRBJ2-6 TRBV7-8 TRBD1 CASSVTGDAGANVLTF TGTGCCAGCAGCGTTACAGGGGATGCTGGGGCCAACGTCCTGACTTTC
few TRBJ2-1 TRBV18 TRBD2 CASSPQVLAGEVSYNEQFF TGTGCCAGCTCACCACAGGTCCTAGCGGGAGAAGTATCCTACAATGAGCAGTTCTTC
few TRBJ2-7 TRBV5-5 NA CASSGGFYEQYF TGTGCCAGCAGCGGGGGCTTCTACGAGCAGTACTTC
NA TRBJ2-1 TRBV5-6 NA CASSPLVTGDNEQFF TGTGCCAGCAGCCCTTTAGTGACAGGCGACAATGAGCAGTTCTTC
NA TRBJ2-5 TRBV5-1 TRBD2 CASRSSGGGPGETQYF TGCGCCAGCAGGTCTAGCGGCGGGGGGCCAGGGGAGACCCAGTACTTC
few TRBJ2-5 TRBV9 TRBD2 CASSGRGESQETQYF TGTGCCAGCAGCGGCCGGGGGGAGAGCCAAGAGACCCAGTACTTC
NA TRBJ2-2 TRBV18 TRBD1 CASSPTDRSGELFF TGTGCCAGCTCACCAACGGACAGGTCTGGGGAGCTGTTTTTT
NA TRBJ2-1 TRBV28 TRBD2 CASSTVAGVTYNEQFF TGTGCCAGCAGTACAGTAGCGGGAGTCACCTACAATGAGCAGTTCTTC
few TRBJ2-1 TRBV4-3 TRBD2 CASSQGSGLGQFF TGCGCCAGCAGCCAAGGGTCCGGACTAGGGCAGTTCTTC
NA TRBJ2-2 TRBV28 TRBD1 CASSLRGQGDTGELFF TGTGCCAGCAGTTTAAGGGGACAGGGGGATACCGGGGAGCTGTTTTTT
NA TRBJ2-3 TRBV7-2 TRBD2 CASSPRLAGVRDTQYF TGTGCCAGCAGCCCTCGACTAGCGGGAGTGCGAGATACGCAGTATTTT
few TRBJ2-2 TRBV29-1 NA CSVDFQGTGELFF TGCAGCGTTGACTTTCAGGGTACCGGGGAGCTGTTTTTT
NA TRBJ2-5 TRBV7-9 TRBD2 CASSLYLGSQREWETQYF TGTGCCAGCAGCTTGTATCTGGGGTCCCAGCGGGAGTGGGAGACCCAGTACTTC
few TRBJ2-1 TRBV29-1 TRBD2 CSVVWGSGRARNEQFF TGCAGCGTTGTTTGGGGTAGCGGGAGGGCCAGGAATGAGCAGTTCTTC
few TRBJ2-5 TRBV7-3 NA CASSLTNQETQYF TGTGCCAGCAGCTTAACTAACCAAGAGACCCAGTACTTC
NA TRBJ2-4 TRBV2 TRBD2 CASATSGSTGDIQYF TGTGCCAGCGCTACTAGCGGGAGTACCGGAGACATTCAGTACTTC
NA TRBJ2-5 TRBV5-1 NA CASSLGPVRETQYF TGCGCCAGCAGCTTGGGTCCAGTTCGCGAGACCCAGTACTTC
NA TRBJ2-5 TRBV29-1 TRBD2 CSGRSGRGETQYF TGCAGCGGACGGAGCGGGAGGGGGGAGACCCAGTACTTC
NA TRBJ1-1 TRBV28 TRBD1 CASITAGGLEAFF TGTGCCAGCATCACCGCAGGGGGCCTTGAAGCTTTCTTT
NA TRBJ2-1 TRBV18 NA CASSPAQNEQFF TGTGCCAGCTCACCAGCCCAGAATGAGCAGTTCTTC
NA TRBJ1-5 TRBV30 NA CASGGNTDQPQHF TGTGCCTCGGGGGGTAATACAGATCAGCCCCAGCATTTT
NA TRBJ2-7 TRBV7-2 NA CASSLGPGVAEQYF TGTGCCAGCAGCTTAGGTCCAGGGGTCGCTGAGCAGTACTTC
few TRBJ2-2 TRBV10-3 TRBD1 CAISESRGQASVF TGTGCCATCAGTGAGTCTCGGGGACAGGCCTCGGTTTTT
few TRBJ1-5 TRBV5-6 TRBD1 CASRLAAGGGNQPQHF TGTGCCAGCAGATTGGCTGCAGGGGGAGGCAATCAGCCCCAGCATTTT
NA TRBJ2-2 TRBV4-2 TRBD2 CASSPGEGPSGELFF TGTGCCAGCAGCCCTGGGGAGGGGCCATCCGGGGAGCTGTTTTTT
NA TRBJ2-3 TRBV6-5 TRBD1 CASSSYRDRGSDTQYF TGTGCCAGCAGTTCATACCGGGACAGGGGCTCAGATACGCAGTATTTT
NA TRBJ2-7 TRBV30 TRBD2 CAWSQISGLYEQYF TGTGCCTGGAGTCAGATTAGCGGGCTTTACGAGCAGTACTTC
NA TRBJ2-1 TRBV28 NA CASSTGLRVKFF TGTGCCAGCAGCACGGGACTCCGGGTAAAGTTCTTC
few TRBJ2-2 TRBV4-3 NA CASSRDGTGELFF TGCGCCAGCAGCCGCGATGGTACCGGGGAGCTGTTTTTT
NA TRBJ2-7 TRBV5-1 NA CASSLVAQGDEQYF TGCGCCAGCAGCTTGGTGGCACAGGGAGACGAGCAGTACTTC
few TRBJ2-1 TRBV19 NA CASSPRLDTHEQFF TGTGCCAGTAGTCCGCGACTAGATACCCATGAGCAGTTCTTC
NA TRBJ2-7 TRBV11-2 NA CASSFPLFYF TGTGCCAGCAGCTTTCCCCTTTTTTACTTC
once TRBJ2-5 TRBV27 TRBD1 CASSWWTGSRQETQYF TGTGCCAGCAGTTGGTGGACAGGGTCGCGCCAAGAGACCCAGTACTTC
NA TRBJ1-3 TRBV28 NA CASGVWQGSGNTIYF TGTGCCAGCGGCGTTTGGCAGGGCTCTGGAAACACCATATATTTT
few TRBJ2-7 TRBV5-1 NA CASSSAGSSEQYF TGCGCCAGCAGCTCGGCGGGGTCCTCCGAGCAGTACTTC
NA TRBJ1-4 TRBV7-7 NA CASSFLADEKLFF TGTGCCAGCAGCTTTCTGGCTGATGAAAAACTGTTTTTT
NA TRBJ1-5 TRBV6-1 NA CASSEALGHYSNQPQHF TGTGCCAGCAGTGAAGCGCTGGGGCACTATAGCAATCAGCCCCAGCATTTT
NA TRBJ2-7 TRBV5-1 NA CASSLELNYEQYF TGCGCCAGCAGCTTGGAACTCAACTACGAGCAGTACTTC
few TRBJ2-5 TRBV21-1 NA CASKGLAGEETQYF TGTGCCAGCAAGGGACTAGCGGGAGAAGAGACCCAGTACTTC
NA TRBJ2-1 TRBV7-2 TRBD1 CASSSGQGARSYNEQFF TGTGCCAGCAGCTCGGGACAGGGGGCGCGTTCCTACAATGAGCAGTTCTTC
NA TRBJ2-5 TRBV18 NA CASSPGQGETQYF TGTGCCAGCTCACCGGGGCAGGGAGAGACCCAGTACTTC
few TRBJ1-4 TRBV2 NA CASTFSTLRLMKKLFF TGTGCCAGCACCTTTAGTACTTTGAGACTAATGAAGAAACTGTTTTTT
NA TRBJ2-3 TRBV9 TRBD2 CASSVGGGSADTQYF TGTGCCAGCAGCGTAGGGGGCGGGAGCGCAGATACGCAGTATTTT
few TRBJ1-1 TRBV7-2 NA CASSYRAGNTEAFF TGTGCCAGCAGTTACAGGGCGGGGAACACTGAAGCTTTCTTT
NA TRBJ2-1 TRBV5-6 TRBD1 CASSLNPTGNEQFF TGTGCCAGCAGCCTGAACCCGACAGGGAACGAGCAGTTCTTC
NA TRBJ2-5 TRBV7-2 NA CASSFQWGEETQYF TGTGCCAGCAGCTTTCAGTGGGGAGAAGAGACCCAGTACTTC